Below are 12 T cell receptor beta chains sequenced from a single sample in a study of response to subunit inactivated influenza vaccine. TCRdb re-called the RT-PCR reads with MiXCR, one entry per CDR3 protein. The sample consists of under 950,000 distinct CDR3 sequences, about 20% of them appearing once. The specimen comprised PBMCs from blood, sampled 4 to 6 days after vaccination. These receptors were collected from a man aged 50 to 60 who received an inactivated influenza vaccine.

This clonotype turned up a few times. The chain combines TRBV7-6 with TRBJ1-3; D remains unclear. V lost 1 base to trimming and J lost 2 bases, with 3 bases between them. The CDR3 is made up of 13 amino acids. Per germline, CDR1 SGHVS and CDR2 FNYEAQ. The CDR3 region has the DNA TGTGCCAGCAGCTTAGTGACTGGAAACACCATATATTTT. Amino acids: CASSLVTGNTIYF.

The chain combines TRBV6-2 or TRBV6-3 with TRBJ2-1, with a weak D call TRBD2 (6 bases). The CDR3 loop spans 14 amino acids. Trimming removed 1 base at V and 7 bases at J, with 11 bases between. CDR1 and CDR2 from the germline V gene are MNHEY and SVGEGT. Written as DNA, the CDR3 is TGTGCCAGCAGTTACTACCCAGGGAGGAATGAGCAGTTCTTC. Amino acids: CASSYYPGRNEQFF.

The chain carries TRBV7-6 and TRBJ2-2; 15 bases agree with TRBD2. Germline loops: CDR1 SGHVS, CDR2 FNYEAQ. Germline trimming cut 5 bases from V and 5 bases from J; bases unmatched to any gene: 3. CDR3 length: 16 amino acids. As DNA, the CDR3 is TGTGCCAGCAGCCGGACTAGCGGGGGGGTAACCGGGGAGCTGTTTTTT. Translated: CASSRTSGGVTGELFF. Full variable domain (rest looked up from reference TRBV7-6 and TRBJ2-2): GAGVSQSPRYKVTKRGQDVALRCDPISGHVSLYWYRQALGQGPEFLTYFNYEAQQDKSGLPNDRFSAERPEGSISTLTIQRTEQRDSAMYRCASSRTSGGVTGELFFGEGSRLTVL.

The chain links TRBV7-2 to TRBJ2-5; tentatively, D is TRBD2 (6 bases). Germline V CDR1 and CDR2: SGHTA, FQGNSA. The ends were cut back, 5 bases at V and 5 bases at J, with 15 bases in the middle. The CDR3 sequence is 14 residues long. The CDR3: CASSTRDGDETQYF. CDR3 sequence (DNA): TGTGCCAGCAGCACGCGGGACGGAGATGAGACCCAGTACTTC.

The chain combines TRBV6-5 with TRBJ1-5; D is ambiguous. CDR1 is MNHEY and CDR2 is SVGAGI in the germline V gene. V gave up 10 bases and J gave up 4 bases, with 11 bases separating them. The CDR3 is 12 amino acids. Here the CDR3 reads CATRAANQPQHF. CDR3 nucleotide sequence: TGTGCCACCCGGGCGGCGAATCAGCCCCAGCATTTT.

This clonotype was observed at least ten times. The chain links TRBV20-1 to TRBJ2-1; 10 positions agree with TRBD2. V was pared by 7 bases and J by 0 bases, with 3 bases of the junction left unmatched. The germline V gene encodes CDR1 DFQATT and CDR2 SNEGSKA (reference sequence). The CDR3 covers 14 residues. The CDR3 region is CSVQRGGSYNEQFF. As DNA, the CDR3 is TGCAGTGTCCAGCGGGGGGGCTCCTACAATGAGCAGTTCTTC.

This chain connects TRBV15 to TRBJ1-2; TRBD1 matches at 10 bases. Germline lookup yields CDR1 LNHNV and CDR2 YYDKDF (reference sequence). The CDR3 totals 14 residues. V was pared by 1 base and J by 7 bases, with 3 bases of the junction left unmatched. In DNA, the CDR3 is TGTGCCACCAGCAGAGGGGGACAGGGGTCTGGCTACACCTTC. Residues: CATSRGGQGSGYTF.

This clonotype was seen repeatedly, ten times or more. The rearrangement joins TRBV6-2 or TRBV6-3 to TRBJ1-2; no reliable D call. This CDR3 is built from 12 residues. Per the germline V gene, CDR1 is MNHEY and CDR2 is SVGEGT. V was shortened by 1 base and J by 9 bases, with 9 bases between the two germline ends. This chain's CDR3 is CASSYYEIRYTF. The CDR3, as DNA: TGTGCCAGCAGTTACTACGAGATACGCTACACCTTC.

The chain has TRBV10-3 and TRBJ2-1; a possible D gene is TRBD2 (6 bases). Germline V gives CDR1 ENHRY, CDR2 SYGVKD. Trimming took off 8 bases at V and 4 bases at J, with 12 bases between the two ends. The CDR3 extends over 13 amino acids. The chain's CDR3 is CAIGRDHYNEQFF. CDR3 coding DNA: TGTGCCATCGGGCGGGATCATTACAATGAGCAGTTCTTC.

There are a few counts of this clonotype. This chain joins TRBV6-2 or TRBV6-3 and TRBJ1-2; D is perhaps TRBD1 (5 bases). Germline-derived CDR1 and CDR2 are MNHEY and SVGEGT. The CDR3 totals 14 residues. Trimming pared 0 bases from V and 8 bases from J, leaving 13 bases between. For the CDR3, the DNA is TGTGCCAGCAGTTACTCGAATGGGGCCGGAGGCTACACCTTC. It encodes CASSYSNGAGGYTF.

This chain joins TRBV4-1 and TRBJ1-4, with TRBD1 matching over 7 bases. Germline assignment: CDR1 MGHRA and CDR2 YSYEKL. Unmatched junction bases numbered 5, after V lost 3 bases and J lost 4 bases. This CDR3 spans 15 amino acids. CDR3 DNA: TGCGCCAGCAGCCACCGCGGGGACAGTAATGAAAAACTGTTTTTT. This codes for CASSHRGDSNEKLFF.

V is TRBV15 and J is TRBJ2-1; TRBD1 might be the D (5 bases). The V end lost 2 bases, the J end lost 9 bases, and 11 bases lay between the germline ends. CDR1 is LNHNV, CDR2 YYDKDF, per germline (reference sequence). The length of the CDR3 is 13 residues. CDR3 sequence (DNA): TGTGCCACCAGCAGACCGATTCAGGGTGAGCAGTTCTTC. As protein: CATSRPIQGEQFF.